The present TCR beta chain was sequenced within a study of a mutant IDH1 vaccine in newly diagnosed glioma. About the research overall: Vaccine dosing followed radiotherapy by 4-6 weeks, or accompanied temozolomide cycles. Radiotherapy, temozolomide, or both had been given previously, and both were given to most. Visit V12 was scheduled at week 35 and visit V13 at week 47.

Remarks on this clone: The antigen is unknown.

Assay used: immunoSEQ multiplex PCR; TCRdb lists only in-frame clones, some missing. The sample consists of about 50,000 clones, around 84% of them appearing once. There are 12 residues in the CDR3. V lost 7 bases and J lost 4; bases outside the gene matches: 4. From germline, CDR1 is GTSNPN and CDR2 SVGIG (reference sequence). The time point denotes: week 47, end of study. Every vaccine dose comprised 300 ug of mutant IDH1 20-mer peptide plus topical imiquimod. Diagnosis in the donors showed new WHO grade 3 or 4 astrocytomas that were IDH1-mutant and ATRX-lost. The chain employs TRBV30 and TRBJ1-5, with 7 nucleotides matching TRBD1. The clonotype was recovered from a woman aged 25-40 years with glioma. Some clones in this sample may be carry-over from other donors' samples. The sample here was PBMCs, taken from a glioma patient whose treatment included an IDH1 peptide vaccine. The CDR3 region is CAYRQGNQPQHF. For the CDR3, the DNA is TGTGCCTATCGACAGGGAAATCAGCCCCAGCATTTT.